This T cell receptor (beta chain) was sequenced in a study of response to subunit inactivated influenza vaccine. In TCRdb, the RT-PCR reads were re-called with MiXCR into one record per CDR3 protein. The data contain some 600,000 distinct CDR3 sequences, 14% of them singletons. This clonotype has a count of ten or more. Deletions cut 3 bases from V and 9 bases from J, with 16 bases between. This CDR3 is 14 amino acids long. CDR1 is SGDLS and CDR2 is YYNGEE in the germline V gene. The input for sequencing was PBMCs from blood, taken 14 to 15 days before vaccination. The chain has TRBV9 and TRBJ2-1; D may be TRBD1 (5 bases). This clonotype originated in a man aged 45-65 years who received an inactivated influenza vaccine. The CDR3 protein is CASSGGQGPGEQFF. CDR3 bases: TGTGCCAGCAGCGGAGGACAAGGGCCGGGTGAGCAGTTCTTC.